This T cell receptor (beta chain) was obtained from a study of OX40 agonist ivuxolimab in advanced cancers. About the study as a whole: The costimulatory receptor OX40 (CD134) was targeted by ivuxolimab, a fully human IgG2 agonistic monoclonal antibody. Intravenous ivuxolimab was administered to patients every 2 weeks at six dose levels: 0.01, 0.1, 0.3, 1.5, 3 and 10 mg/kg. Among the 50 to 55 dose-escalation patients, about 20 had hepatocellular carcinoma, some 15 melanoma, 9 renal cell carcinoma and 9 head and neck cancer. A male proportion of about 79% and a mean age of 60 years, ranging from roughly 23 to 85, were recorded for the dose-escalation cohort. Patients were allowed to have had prior anti-PD-1, anti-PD-L1 or anti-CTLA-4 therapy, and 30% to 40% of the dose-escalation patients had previously received checkpoint inhibitors. Partial responses were achieved by three dose-escalation patients, of whom one had hepatocellular carcinoma and two had cutaneous melanoma. The purpose of peripheral TCRbeta sequencing was to test whether ivuxolimab changed TCR sequence diversity and led to clonal T-cell expansion. The paper describes the monotherapy dose-escalation part (N of about 52 patients) of the phase I trial of ivuxolimab.

For sequencing of the TCRbeta CDR3 region, genomic DNA was extracted from the sorted cells. TCRbeta CDR3 regions were sequenced using the immunoSEQ Assay. The table was pulled from immuneACCESS by TCRdb, which kept in-frame rearrangements only. Such tables lose some clones; where checked, under half of the loss comes from unresolved V genes, and the rest has no known cause. The table for this sample lists about 50,000 clones; more than 70% of them were counted only once. The top ten clonotypes cover under 3% of the sample. The trial excluded patients who had a history of autoimmune disease or who were on systemic immunosuppression. Peripheral blood for TCR sequencing was collected from all dose cohorts at baseline, on cycle 4 day 1, and on cycle 7 day 1. Samples came from an open-label, multicenter, first-in-human phase I dose-escalation trial of ivuxolimab. Adults with locally advanced or metastatic head and neck squamous cell, hepatocellular, melanoma or renal cell carcinoma were enrolled in the trial. CD4+ and CD8+ T cells were sorted separately from peripheral blood before TCR sequencing.

What the research found in general, with its limitations: Which antigens the clonally expanded peripheral T cells were specific for was not determined. Partial responders in the 0.1-3.0 mg/kg groups had among the lowest normalized peripheral clonal expansion, especially among CD8+ T cells. Clonal expansion of both CD4+ and CD8+ blood T cells was observed from baseline to week 6 at doses 0.1 to 3.0 mg/kg. After ivuxolimab, expanded clones were on average more numerous among CD8+ T cells than among CD4+ T cells. Low levels of normalized T-cell clonal expansion were also shown by some nonresponding patients.

Note on this clone: The antigen this receptor binds is unknown. No base-level quality is on record; no much larger clone is a single base apart.

The germline V gene supplies CDR1 MDHEN and CDR2 SYDVKM. Spanning cysteine to phenylalanine, the CDR3 consists of 11 amino acids. Only CDR3 DNA remains: 33 bases, in frame from the first base. The chain is made from TRBV28 and TRBJ1-2; the D gene remains uncertain. The origin of this receptor is an adult with an advanced solid tumor such as melanoma, head and neck, liver or kidney cancer. The material sequenced was CD4+ or CD8+ T cells sorted from blood, taken in a trial of the OX40 agonist ivuxolimab. The CDR3 protein: CATRLNYGYTF. The DNA reads TGTGCTACCCGATTAAACTATGGCTACACCTTC.